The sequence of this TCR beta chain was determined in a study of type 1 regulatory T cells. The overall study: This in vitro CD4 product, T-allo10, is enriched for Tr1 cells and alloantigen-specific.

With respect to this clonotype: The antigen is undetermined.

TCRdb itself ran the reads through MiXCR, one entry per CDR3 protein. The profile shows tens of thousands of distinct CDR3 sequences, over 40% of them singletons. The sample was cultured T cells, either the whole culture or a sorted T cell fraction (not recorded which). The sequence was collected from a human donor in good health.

CDR3 loop: CASSFQGMSSYNEQFF. In DNA form, the CDR3 reads TGTGCCAGCAGCTTTCAGGGGATGAGCTCCTACAATGAGCAGTTCTTC. V is TRBV7-2 and J is TRBJ2-1; D might be TRBD1 (6 bases). This CDR3 has 16 residues. In germline, CDR1 is SGHTA, CDR2 FQGNSA. Trimming left V 3 bases short and J 0 bases short, with 12 bases between. The whole variable domain, remainder taken from reference TRBV7-2 and TRBJ2-1, is GAGVSQSPSNKVTEKGKDVELRCDPISGHTALYWYRQSLGQGLEFLIYFQGNSAPDKSGLPSDRFSAERTGGSVSTLTIQRTQQEDSAVYLCASSFQGMSSYNEQFFGPGTRLTVL.